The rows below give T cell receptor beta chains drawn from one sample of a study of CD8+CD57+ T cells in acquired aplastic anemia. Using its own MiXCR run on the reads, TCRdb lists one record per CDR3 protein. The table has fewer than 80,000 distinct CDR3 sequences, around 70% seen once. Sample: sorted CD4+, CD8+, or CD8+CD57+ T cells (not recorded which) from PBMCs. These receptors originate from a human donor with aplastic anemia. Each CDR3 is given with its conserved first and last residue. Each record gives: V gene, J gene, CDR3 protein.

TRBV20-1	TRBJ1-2	CSASAPWQDYGYTF
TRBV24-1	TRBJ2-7	CATSDSPTSGRDEQYF
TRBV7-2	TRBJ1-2	CASTQGARYGYTF
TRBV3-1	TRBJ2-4	CASSHPGQGYIQYF
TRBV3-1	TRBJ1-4	CASSQVGQGGEKLFF
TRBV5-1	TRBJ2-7	CASSLILAGGEQYF
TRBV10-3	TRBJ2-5	CAISENGETQYF
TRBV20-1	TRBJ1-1	CSALGDSPEAFF
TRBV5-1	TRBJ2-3	CASSEDGTQYF
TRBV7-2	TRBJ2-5	CASSLSQRGRWETQYF
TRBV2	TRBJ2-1	CAVRQRDLVSYNEQFF
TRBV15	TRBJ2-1	CATSRVPSRRSYNEQFF
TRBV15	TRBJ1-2	CATSRVRTDNYGYTF
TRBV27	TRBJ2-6	CASSTGHSGANVLTF
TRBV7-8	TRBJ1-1	CASSFKLLTEAFF
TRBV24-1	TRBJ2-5	CATSDIRTGGAETQYF
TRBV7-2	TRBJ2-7	CASSQEWGNYEQYF
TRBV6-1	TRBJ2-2	CASTTGPLNTGELFF
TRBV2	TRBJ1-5	CASSEGSYSNQPQHF
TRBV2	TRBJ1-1	CASSTGQNTEAFF
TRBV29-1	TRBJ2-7	CSVEGTASYEQYF
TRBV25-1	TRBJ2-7	CASGDGASYEQYF
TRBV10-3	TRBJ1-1	CAISVGWEGNTEAFF
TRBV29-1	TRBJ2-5	CSVERGLETQYF
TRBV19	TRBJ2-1	CASSKVGNEQFF
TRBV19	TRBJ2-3	CASSGTGGWDTQYF
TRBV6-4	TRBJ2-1	CASSESGTSGYNEQFF
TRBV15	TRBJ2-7	CATSRDHYEQYF
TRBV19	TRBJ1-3	CASSGVAGNTIYF
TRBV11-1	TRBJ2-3	CASSLETTGSTDTQYF
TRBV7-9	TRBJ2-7	CASSLIVYEQYF
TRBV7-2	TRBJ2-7	CASSFLRHEQYF